The 10 T cell receptor beta chains presented below share a single source sample, sequenced in a study of T cell changes during pregnancy in multiple sclerosis. Produced via immunoSEQ multiplex PCR; TCRdb's table is partial and in-frame only. Of around 42,000 clones in the sample, roughly 94% were seen once. Specimen: CD4+ T cells from peripheral blood mononuclear cells, collected in the third trimester of pregnancy. All receptors derive from a female donor with multiple sclerosis, enrolled in a pregnancy study.

This clone has more than one count but fewer than ten. This sequence joins TRBV19 and TRBJ2-2; tentatively, D is TRBD2 (6 bases). Germline V CDR1 and CDR2: LNHDA, SQIVND (reference sequence). This CDR3 region has 16 residues. V lost 6 bases, J lost 3 bases, and 17 bases lay in between. The CDR3 protein is CASRLMGGFDTGELFF. DNA for the CDR3: TGTGCCAGTAGGTTAATGGGGGGATTTGACACCGGGGAGCTGTTTTTT.

The chain has TRBV6-1 and TRBJ2-1; 7 nucleotides match TRBD2. The J segment lost 2 bases and the V segment lost 8 bases, leaving 3 bases of the junction unmatched. Germline assignment: CDR1 MNHNS and CDR2 SASEGT. This CDR3 has 13 amino acids. CDR3 nucleotides: TGTGCCAGCGCTAGCGGAACCTACAATGAGCAGTTCTTC. Protein sequence: CASASGTYNEQFF.

CDR3 in amino acids: CASSVGVGETQYF. The CDR3 nucleotides read TGTGCCAGCAGCGTCGGGGTGGGAGAGACCCAGTACTTC. This chain links TRBV9 with TRBJ2-5, with D possibly matching TRBD2 (5 bases). CDR1 and CDR2 from the germline V gene are SGDLS and YYNGEE. The CDR3 is 13 residues long. The V gene lost 2 bases and the J gene lost 4 bases, with 9 bases spanning the gap.

The J gene is TRBJ1-1, the V gene TRBV6-6, with a tentative D call TRBD1 (6 bases). In germline, CDR1 is MNHNY, CDR2 SVGAGI (reference sequence). This CDR3 has 12 amino acids. Trimming pared 2 bases from V and 6 bases from J, leaving 7 bases between. The CDR3 coding sequence is TGTGCCAGCAGTTACCAGGGGTCTGAAGCTTTCTTT. Residues: CASSYQGSEAFF.

The V and J genes are TRBV7-8 and TRBJ2-1, with no clear D. The CDR3 sequence is 13 residues long. Per the germline V gene, CDR1 is SGHVS and CDR2 is FQNEAQ. Trimming pared 1 base from V and 7 bases from J, leaving 8 bases between. CDR3: CASSLVEWNEQFF. The CDR3 coding sequence is TGTGCCAGCAGCTTAGTCGAGTGGAATGAGCAGTTCTTC.

The chain employs TRBV4-2 and TRBJ1-5, with unresolved D. V lost 0 bases to trimming and J lost 11 bases, with 17 bases between them. CDR3 length equals 15 residues. Germline CDR1 is LGHNA and CDR2 is YNFKEQ. The chain's CDR3 is CASSQDYGLAGTQHF. DNA of the CDR3: TGTGCCAGCAGCCAAGATTATGGACTCGCGGGTACCCAGCATTTT.

V is TRBV2 and J is TRBJ2-5; 9 bases agree with TRBD1. Losses at the gene ends were 7 bases for V and 1 base for J; bases not matched to a gene: 1. Germline V lookup: CDR1 SNHLY, CDR2 FYNNEI. The CDR3 covers 13 residues. CDR3 region: CASKGQGQETQYF. The CDR3 DNA reads TGTGCCAGCAAGGGACAGGGCCAAGAGACCCAGTACTTC.

The gene calls are TRBV7-8 and TRBJ2-3, with 8 nucleotides matching TRBD2. This CDR3 has 15 amino acids. Looked up from germline, CDR1 is SGHVS and CDR2 is FQNEAQ. Germline trimming cut 1 base from V and 5 bases from J; bases unmatched to any gene: 5. CDR3 nucleotides: TGTGCCAGCAGCTTAGGCGAGCGGGAGTTAGATACGCAGTATTTT. This sequence encodes CASSLGERELDTQYF.

This chain uses TRBV11-2 with TRBJ2-5; maybe TRBD1 (6 bases). V was trimmed by 5 bases and J by 1 base, leaving 26 bases between them. CDR1 is SGHAT, CDR2 FQNNGV, per germline. CDR3 size: 19 residues. DNA of the CDR3: TGTGCCAGCAGCGCCCACTGGACAGAGGTGTGGCCCCTCCAAGAGACCCAGTACTTC. Translating it yields CASSAHWTEVWPLQETQYF. Drawing the rest from reference TRBV11-2 and TRBJ2-5, the complete variable domain is EAGVAQSPRYKIIEKRQSVAFWCNPISGHATLYWYQQILGQGPKLLIQFQNNGVVDDSQLPKDRFSAERLKGVDSTLKIQPAKLEDSAVYLCASSAHWTEVWPLQETQYFGPGTRLLVL.

The chain carries TRBV28 and TRBJ1-1, with D possibly matching TRBD1 (6 bases). Deletions cut 6 bases from V and 5 bases from J, with 10 bases between. Germline-derived CDR1 and CDR2 are MDHEN and SYDVKM. This CDR3 is 12 amino acids long. Written as DNA, the CDR3 is TGTGCCAGCAGAGCAGGGGTGACTGAAGCTTTCTTT. Translating gives CASRAGVTEAFF.